This T cell receptor beta chain was sequenced during a study of persistence of HIV-infected CD4 T cells. For the study at large: A median of 8 years of suppressive ART preceded sampling.

On this clone: What it binds is not known.

Cells were stimulated nonspecifically with anti-CD3/anti-CD28 magnetic beads. Sorting of responding CD4+ T cells relied on upregulated CD40 ligand together with CD69. Donors had CD4+ T cell counts above 400 cells/uL and were CMV-seropositive. The CDR3 length is 13 residues. V shed 2 bases and J shed 8 bases, with 11 bases lying between them. The V gene's germline CDR1 is SGHTA and CDR2 FQGTGA. This was the immunoSEQ version 4 assay in survey mode. Some clones are missing from TCRdb's copy, which holds only in-frame ones; the method was immunoSEQ multiplex PCR. The data contain about 45,000 clones, roughly nine tenths of them singletons.

J is TRBJ2-3 and V is TRBV7-3; possibly TRBD1 or TRBD2 for D (5 bases each). The clonotype comes from an adult woman with HIV who was CMV-seropositive. The sequencing used CD4+ T cells sorted from PBMCs after approximately 19-hour stimulation, collected from a patient who received antiretroviral therapy. The CDR3 loop reads CASSLGGVGTQYF. In nucleotides, the CDR3 is TGTGCCAGCAGCTTAGGGGGAGTGGGTACGCAGTATTTT.